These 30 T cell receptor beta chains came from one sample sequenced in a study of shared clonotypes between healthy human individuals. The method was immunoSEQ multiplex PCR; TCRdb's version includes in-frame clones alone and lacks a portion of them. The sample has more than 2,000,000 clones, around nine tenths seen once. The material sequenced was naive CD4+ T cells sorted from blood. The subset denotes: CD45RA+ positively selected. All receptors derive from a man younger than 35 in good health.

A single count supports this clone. The CDR3 DNA is TGCGCCAGCAGCCTCTCTACTAGCGGAGAGCCAAAAGAGACCCAGTACTTC. Translated: CASSLSTSGEPKETQYF. The chain joins TRBV5-1 to TRBJ2-5, with 8 bases identical to TRBD2. The J segment lost 3 bases and the V segment lost 4 bases, leaving 14 bases of the junction unmatched. Germline values: CDR1 SGHRS, CDR2 YFSETQ. The CDR3 is 17 amino acids. The full variable domain, completed using reference TRBV5-1 and TRBJ2-5, is KAGVTQTPRYLIKTRGQQVTLSCSPISGHRSVSWYQQTPGQGLQFLFEYFSETQRNKGNFPGRFSGRQFSNSRSEMNVSTLELGDSALYLCASSLSTSGEPKETQYFGPGTRLLVL.

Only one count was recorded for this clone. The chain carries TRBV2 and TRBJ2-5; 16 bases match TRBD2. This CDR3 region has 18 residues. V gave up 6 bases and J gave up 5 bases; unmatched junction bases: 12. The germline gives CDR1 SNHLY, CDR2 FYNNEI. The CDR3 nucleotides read TGTGCCAGCAGCGTTGGGACTAGCGGGGGGGCCTCATGGGAGACCCAGTACTTC. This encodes CASSVGTSGGASWETQYF.

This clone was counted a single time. DNA for the CDR3: TGTGCCATCAGAGCGGGGCAGGGGGATACGCAGTATTTT. Protein: CAIRAGQGDTQYF. The V and J genes are TRBV10-3 and TRBJ2-3, with TRBD2 as a possible D gene (7 bases). This CDR3 spans 13 amino acids. Germline CDR1 and CDR2: ENHRY and SYGVKD. V gave up 6 bases and J gave up 6 bases, with 13 bases separating them.

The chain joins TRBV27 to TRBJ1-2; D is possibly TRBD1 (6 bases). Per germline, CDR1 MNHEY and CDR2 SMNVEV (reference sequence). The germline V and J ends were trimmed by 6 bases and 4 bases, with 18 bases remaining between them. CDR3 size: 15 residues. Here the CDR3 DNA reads TGTGCCAGCAGACCCCCGGGGGGCCCTTTCTATGGCTACACCTTC. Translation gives CASRPPGGPFYGYTF.

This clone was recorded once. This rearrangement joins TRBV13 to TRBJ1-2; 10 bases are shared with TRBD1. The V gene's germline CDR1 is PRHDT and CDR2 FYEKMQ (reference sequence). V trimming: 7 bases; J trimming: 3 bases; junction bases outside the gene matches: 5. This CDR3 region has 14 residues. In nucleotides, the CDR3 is TGTGCCAGCACCCTGACAGGGGGCGACTATGGCTACACCTTC. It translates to CASTLTGGDYGYTF.

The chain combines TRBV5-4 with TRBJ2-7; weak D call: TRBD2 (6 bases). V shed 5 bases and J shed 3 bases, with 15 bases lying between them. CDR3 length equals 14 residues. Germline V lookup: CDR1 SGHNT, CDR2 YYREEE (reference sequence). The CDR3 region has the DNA TGTGCCAGCAGGTCGGGCGGGGATTACTACGAGCAGTACTTC. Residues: CASRSGGDYYEQYF.

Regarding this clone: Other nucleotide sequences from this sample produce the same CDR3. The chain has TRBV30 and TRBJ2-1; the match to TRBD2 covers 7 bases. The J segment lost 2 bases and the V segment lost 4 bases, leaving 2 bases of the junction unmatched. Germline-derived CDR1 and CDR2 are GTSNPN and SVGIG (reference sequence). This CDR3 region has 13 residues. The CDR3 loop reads CAWNGGAYNEQFF. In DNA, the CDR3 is TGTGCCTGGAATGGGGGGGCCTACAATGAGCAGTTCTTC.

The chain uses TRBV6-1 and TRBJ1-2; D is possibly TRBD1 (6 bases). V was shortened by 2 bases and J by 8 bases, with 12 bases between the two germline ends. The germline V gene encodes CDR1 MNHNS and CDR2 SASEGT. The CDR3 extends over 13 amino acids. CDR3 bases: TGTGCCAGCAGTGAATTGGGGGCGGGAGGCTACACCTTC. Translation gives CASSELGAGGYTF.

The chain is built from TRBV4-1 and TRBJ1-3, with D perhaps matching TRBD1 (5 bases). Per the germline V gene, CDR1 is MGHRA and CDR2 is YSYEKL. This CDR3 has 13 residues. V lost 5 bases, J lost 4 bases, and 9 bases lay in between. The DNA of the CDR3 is TGCGCCAGCAGCGTGGGGGAAGGAAACACCATATATTTT. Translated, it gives CASSVGEGNTIYF.

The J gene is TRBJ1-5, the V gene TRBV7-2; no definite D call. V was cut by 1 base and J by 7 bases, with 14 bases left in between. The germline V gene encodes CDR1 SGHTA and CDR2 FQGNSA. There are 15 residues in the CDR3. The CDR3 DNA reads TGTGCCAGCAGCTTAGTGAGTATTCCGGGACAGCCCCAGCATTTT. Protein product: CASSLVSIPGQPQHF.

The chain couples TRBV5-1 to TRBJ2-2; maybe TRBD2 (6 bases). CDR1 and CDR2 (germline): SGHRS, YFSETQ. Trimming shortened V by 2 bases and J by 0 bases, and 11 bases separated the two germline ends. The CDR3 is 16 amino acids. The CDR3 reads CASSFGGVTNTGELFF. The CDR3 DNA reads TGCGCCAGCAGCTTCGGCGGGGTGACGAACACCGGGGAGCTGTTTTTT.

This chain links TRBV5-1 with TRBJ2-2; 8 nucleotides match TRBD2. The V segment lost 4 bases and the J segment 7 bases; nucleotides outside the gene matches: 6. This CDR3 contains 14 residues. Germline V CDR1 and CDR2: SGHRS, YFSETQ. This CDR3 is CASSPTSGLGELFF. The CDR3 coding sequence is TGCGCCAGCAGCCCTACTAGCGGCCTCGGGGAGCTGTTTTTT.

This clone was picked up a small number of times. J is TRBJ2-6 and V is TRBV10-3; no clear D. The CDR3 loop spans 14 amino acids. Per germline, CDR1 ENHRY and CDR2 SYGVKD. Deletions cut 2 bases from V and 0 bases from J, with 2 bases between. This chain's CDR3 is CAISEISGANVLTF. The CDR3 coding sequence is TGTGCCATCAGTGAGATCTCTGGGGCCAACGTCCTGACTTTC.

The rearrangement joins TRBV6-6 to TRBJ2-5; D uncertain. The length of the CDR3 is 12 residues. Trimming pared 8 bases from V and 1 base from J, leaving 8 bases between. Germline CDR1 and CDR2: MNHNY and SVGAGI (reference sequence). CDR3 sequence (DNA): TGTGCCAGCTGCAGACCCCAAGAGACCCAGTACTTC. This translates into CASCRPQETQYF.

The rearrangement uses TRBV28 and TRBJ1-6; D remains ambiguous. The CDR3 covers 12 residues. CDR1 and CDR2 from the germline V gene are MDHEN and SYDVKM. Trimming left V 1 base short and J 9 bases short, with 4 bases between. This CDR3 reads CASSLFGSPLHF. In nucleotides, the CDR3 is TGTGCCAGCAGTTTATTCGGTTCACCCCTCCACTTT.

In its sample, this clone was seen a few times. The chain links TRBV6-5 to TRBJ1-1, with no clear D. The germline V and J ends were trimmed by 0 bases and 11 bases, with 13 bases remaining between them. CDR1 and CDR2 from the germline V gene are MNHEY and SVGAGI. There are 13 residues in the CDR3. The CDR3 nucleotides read TGTGCCAGCAGTTACTCCGGGCCGAGGCAGGCTTTCTTT. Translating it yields CASSYSGPRQAFF.

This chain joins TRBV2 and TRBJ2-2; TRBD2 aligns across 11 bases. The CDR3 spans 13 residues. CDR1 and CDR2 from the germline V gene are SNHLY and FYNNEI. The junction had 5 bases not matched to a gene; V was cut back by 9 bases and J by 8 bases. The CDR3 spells CASETSGKGELFF. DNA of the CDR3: TGTGCCAGTGAGACTAGCGGGAAGGGGGAGCTGTTTTTT.

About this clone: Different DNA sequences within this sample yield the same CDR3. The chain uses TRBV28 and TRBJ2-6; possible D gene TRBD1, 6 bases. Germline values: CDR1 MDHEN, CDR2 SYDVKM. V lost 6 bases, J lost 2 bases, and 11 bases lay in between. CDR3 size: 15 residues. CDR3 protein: CASSLTGAGANVLTF. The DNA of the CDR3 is TGTGCCAGCAGCTTGACAGGAGCTGGGGCCAACGTCCTGACTTTC.

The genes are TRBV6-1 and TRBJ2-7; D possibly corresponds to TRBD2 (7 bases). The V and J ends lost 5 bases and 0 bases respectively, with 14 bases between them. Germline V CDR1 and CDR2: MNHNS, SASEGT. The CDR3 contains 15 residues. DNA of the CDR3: TGTGCCAGCAGTTGGACTAGAGGGGGCTCCTACGAGCAGTACTTC. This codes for CASSWTRGGSYEQYF.

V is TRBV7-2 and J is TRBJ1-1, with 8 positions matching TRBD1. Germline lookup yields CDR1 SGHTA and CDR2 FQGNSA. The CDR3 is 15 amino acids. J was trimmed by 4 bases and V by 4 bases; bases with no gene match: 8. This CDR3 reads CASSSQTGVVTEAFF. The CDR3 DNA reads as TGTGCCAGCAGCTCTCAGACAGGGGTGGTCACTGAAGCTTTCTTT.

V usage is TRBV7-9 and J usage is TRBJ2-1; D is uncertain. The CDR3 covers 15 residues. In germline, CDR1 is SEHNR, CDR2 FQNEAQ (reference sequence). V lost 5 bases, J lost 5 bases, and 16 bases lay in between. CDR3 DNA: TGTGCCAGCAGCATCCAAGGCGGATCAAACAATGAGCAGTTCTTC. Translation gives CASSIQGGSNNEQFF.

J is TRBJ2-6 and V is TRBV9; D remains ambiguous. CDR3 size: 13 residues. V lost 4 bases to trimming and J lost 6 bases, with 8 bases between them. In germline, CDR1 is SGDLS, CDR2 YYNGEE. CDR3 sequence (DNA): TGTGCCAGCAGCCCCCGGGCGGCCAACGTCCTGACTTTC. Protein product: CASSPRAANVLTF.

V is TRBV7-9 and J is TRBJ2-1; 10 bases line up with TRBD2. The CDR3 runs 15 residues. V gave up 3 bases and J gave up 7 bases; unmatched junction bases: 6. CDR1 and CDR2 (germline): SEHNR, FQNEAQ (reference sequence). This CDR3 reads CASSFPSGRANEQFF. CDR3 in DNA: TGTGCCAGCAGCTTCCCTAGCGGGAGAGCGAATGAGCAGTTCTTC.

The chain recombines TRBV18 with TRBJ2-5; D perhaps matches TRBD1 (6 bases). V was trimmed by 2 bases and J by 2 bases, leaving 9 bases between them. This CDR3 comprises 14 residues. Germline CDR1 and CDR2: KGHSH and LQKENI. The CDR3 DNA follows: TGTGCCAGCTCACCAAACAGGGCTCAAGAGACCCAGTACTTC. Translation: CASSPNRAQETQYF.

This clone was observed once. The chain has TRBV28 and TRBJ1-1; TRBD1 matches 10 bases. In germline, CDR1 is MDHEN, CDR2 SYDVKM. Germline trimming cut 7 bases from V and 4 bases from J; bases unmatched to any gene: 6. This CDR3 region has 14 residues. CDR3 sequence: CASTLGQGGTEAFF. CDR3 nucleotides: TGTGCCAGCACTCTAGGACAGGGGGGCACTGAAGCTTTCTTT.

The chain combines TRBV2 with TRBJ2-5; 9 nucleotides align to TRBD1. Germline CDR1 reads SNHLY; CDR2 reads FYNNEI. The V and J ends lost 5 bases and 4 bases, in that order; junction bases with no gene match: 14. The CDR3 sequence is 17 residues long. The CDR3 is CASSSFKAGTGIETQYF. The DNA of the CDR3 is TGTGCCAGCAGTTCTTTTAAAGCCGGGACAGGGATAGAGACCCAGTACTTC.

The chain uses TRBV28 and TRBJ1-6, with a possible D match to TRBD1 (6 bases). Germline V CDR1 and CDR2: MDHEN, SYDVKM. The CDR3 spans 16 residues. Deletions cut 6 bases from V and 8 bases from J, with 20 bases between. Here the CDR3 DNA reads TGTGCCAGCAGCCCTCCCGCAGGGGTCGGTGATTCACCCCTCCACTTT. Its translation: CASSPPAGVGDSPLHF.

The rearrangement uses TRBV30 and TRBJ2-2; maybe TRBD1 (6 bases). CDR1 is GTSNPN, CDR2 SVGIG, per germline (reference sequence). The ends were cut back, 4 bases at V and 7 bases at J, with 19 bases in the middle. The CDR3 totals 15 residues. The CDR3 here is CAWTTGQGAGGELFF. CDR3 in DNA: TGTGCCTGGACCACGGGACAAGGGGCTGGCGGGGAGCTGTTTTTT.

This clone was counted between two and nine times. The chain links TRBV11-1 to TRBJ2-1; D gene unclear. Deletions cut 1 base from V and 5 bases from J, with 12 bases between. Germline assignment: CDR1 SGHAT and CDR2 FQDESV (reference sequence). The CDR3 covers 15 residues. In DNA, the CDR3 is TGTGCCAGCAGCTTAGGGGCGGCTCAAAACAATGAGCAGTTCTTC. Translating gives CASSLGAAQNNEQFF.

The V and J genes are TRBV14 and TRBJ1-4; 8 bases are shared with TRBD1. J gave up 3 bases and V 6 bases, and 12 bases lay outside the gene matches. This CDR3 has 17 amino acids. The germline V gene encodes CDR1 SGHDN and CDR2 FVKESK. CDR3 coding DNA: TGTGCCAGCAGTCAACAAGGGGAACAGGGGGCTAATGAAAAACTGTTTTTT. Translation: CASSQQGEQGANEKLFF.